This T cell receptor beta chain appears in the sequencing data of a study of cytomegalovirus exposure and HLA in healthy donors. Whole-study context: The Caucasian-associated ancestry cluster contained approximately 81% of the roughly 400 genotyped donors. Study-wide results and caveats: Most CMV-associated TCR beta chains appeared HLA-restricted in a later analysis.

About this clone itself: Its target is unknown.

Germline V gene data show CDR1 as MNHEY and CDR2 as SVGAGI. V lost 0 bases and J 4 bases, leaving 14 bases between the germline ends. There are 16 residues in the CDR3. PCR was performed using 60 Vbeta and 13 Jbeta primers. Produced via immunoSEQ multiplex PCR; TCRdb's table is partial and in-frame only. This table holds roughly 150,000 clones, roughly 66% found once. The sequenced sample was PBMCs. This chain uses TRBV6-5 with TRBJ2-3; D is uncertain. The TCR was taken from a woman aged 18-29 years in good health and CMV-seronegative. CDR3 sequence reads: CASSYSNLVYPDTQYF. CDR3 coding DNA: TGTGCCAGCAGTTACTCGAACCTAGTCTACCCAGATACGCAGTATTTT.